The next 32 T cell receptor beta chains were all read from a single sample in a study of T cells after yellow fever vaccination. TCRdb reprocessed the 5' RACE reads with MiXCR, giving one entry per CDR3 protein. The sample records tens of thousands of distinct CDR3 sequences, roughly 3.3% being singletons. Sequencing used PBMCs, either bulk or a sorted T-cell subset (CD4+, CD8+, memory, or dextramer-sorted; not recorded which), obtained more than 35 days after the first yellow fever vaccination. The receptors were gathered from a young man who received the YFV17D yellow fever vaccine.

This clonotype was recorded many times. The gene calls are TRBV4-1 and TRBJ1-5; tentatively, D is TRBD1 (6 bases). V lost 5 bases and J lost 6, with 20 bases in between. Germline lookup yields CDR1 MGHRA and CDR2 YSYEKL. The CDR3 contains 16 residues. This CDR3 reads CASSSPYREGGQPQHF. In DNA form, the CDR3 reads TGCGCCAGCAGCTCTCCGTACCGGGAGGGGGGTCAGCCCCAGCATTTT.

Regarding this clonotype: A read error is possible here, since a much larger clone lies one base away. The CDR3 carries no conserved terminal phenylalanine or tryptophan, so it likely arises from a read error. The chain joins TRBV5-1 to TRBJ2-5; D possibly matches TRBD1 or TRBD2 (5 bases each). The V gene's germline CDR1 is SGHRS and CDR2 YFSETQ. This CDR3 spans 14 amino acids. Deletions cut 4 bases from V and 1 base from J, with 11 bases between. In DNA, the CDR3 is TGCGCCAGCAGCCGGGACGGCTCCCAAGAGACCCAGTACTTA. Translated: CASSRDGSQETQYL.

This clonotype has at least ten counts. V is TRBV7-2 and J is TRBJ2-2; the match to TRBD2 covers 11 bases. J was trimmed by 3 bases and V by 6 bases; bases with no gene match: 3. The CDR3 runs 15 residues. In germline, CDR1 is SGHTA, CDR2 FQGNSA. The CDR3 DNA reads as TGTGCCAGCAGGTTACTAGCGGGGGACACCGGGGAGCTGTTTTTT. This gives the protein CASRLLAGDTGELFF.

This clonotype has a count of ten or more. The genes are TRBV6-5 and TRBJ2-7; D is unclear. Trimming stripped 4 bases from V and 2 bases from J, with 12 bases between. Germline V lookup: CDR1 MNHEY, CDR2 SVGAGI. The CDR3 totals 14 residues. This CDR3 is CASSLGTRPYEQYF. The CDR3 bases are TGTGCCAGCAGTTTGGGTACGCGACCCTACGAGCAGTACTTC.

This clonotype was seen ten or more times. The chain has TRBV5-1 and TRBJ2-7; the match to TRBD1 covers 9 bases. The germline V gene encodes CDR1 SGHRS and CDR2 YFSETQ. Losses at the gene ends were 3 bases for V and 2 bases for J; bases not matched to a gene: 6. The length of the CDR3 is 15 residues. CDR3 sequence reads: CASSSVTGGPYEQYF. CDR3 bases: TGCGCCAGCAGCTCCGTTACAGGGGGCCCCTACGAGCAGTACTTC. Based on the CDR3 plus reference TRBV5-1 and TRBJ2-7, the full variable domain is KAGVTQTPRYLIKTRGQQVTLSCSPISGHRSVSWYQQTPGQGLQFLFEYFSETQRNKGNFPGRFSGRQFSNSRSEMNVSTLELGDSALYLCASSSVTGGPYEQYFGPGTRLTVT.

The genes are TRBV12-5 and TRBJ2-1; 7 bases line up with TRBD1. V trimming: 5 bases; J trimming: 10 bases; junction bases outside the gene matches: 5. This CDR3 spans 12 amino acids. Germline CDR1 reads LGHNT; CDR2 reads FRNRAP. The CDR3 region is CASGKGAREQFF. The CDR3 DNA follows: TGTGCTAGTGGTAAGGGGGCGCGGGAGCAGTTCTTC.

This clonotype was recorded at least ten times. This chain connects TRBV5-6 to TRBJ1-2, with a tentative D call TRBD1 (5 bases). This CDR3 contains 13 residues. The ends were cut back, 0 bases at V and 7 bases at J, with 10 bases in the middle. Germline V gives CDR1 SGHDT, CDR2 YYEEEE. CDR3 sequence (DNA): TGTGCCAGCAGCTTGGCGCCAGGGACTGGCTACACCTTC. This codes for CASSLAPGTGYTF. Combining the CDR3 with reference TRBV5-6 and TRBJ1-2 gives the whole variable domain DAGVTQSPTHLIKTRGQQVTLRCSPKSGHDTVSWYQQALGQGPQFIFQYYEEEERQRGNFPDRFSGHQFPNYSSELNVNALLLGDSALYLCASSLAPGTGYTFGSGTRLTVV.

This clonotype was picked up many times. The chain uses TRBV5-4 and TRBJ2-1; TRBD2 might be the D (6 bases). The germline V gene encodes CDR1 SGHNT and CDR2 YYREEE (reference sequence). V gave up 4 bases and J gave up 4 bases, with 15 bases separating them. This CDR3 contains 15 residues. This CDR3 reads CASSVELGGYNEQFF. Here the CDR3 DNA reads TGTGCCAGCAGCGTGGAGCTTGGGGGGTACAATGAGCAGTTCTTC.

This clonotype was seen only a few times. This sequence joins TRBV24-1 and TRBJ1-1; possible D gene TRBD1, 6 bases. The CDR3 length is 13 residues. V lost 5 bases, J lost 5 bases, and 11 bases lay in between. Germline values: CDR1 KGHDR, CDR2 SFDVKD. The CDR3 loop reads CATSAGAYTEAFF. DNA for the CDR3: TGTGCCACCAGTGCAGGGGCGTATACTGAAGCTTTCTTT.

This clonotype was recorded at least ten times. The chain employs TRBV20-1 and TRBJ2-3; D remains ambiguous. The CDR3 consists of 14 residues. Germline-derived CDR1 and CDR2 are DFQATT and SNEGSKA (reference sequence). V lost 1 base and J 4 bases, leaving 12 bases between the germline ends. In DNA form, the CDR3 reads TGCAGTGCTAGAGTAGCAGGTTCACCAGATACGCAGTATTTT. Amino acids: CSARVAGSPDTQYF.

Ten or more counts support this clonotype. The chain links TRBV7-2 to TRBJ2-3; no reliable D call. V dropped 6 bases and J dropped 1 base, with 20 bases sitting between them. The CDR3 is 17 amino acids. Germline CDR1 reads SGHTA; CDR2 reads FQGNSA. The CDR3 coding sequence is TGTGCCAGCAGGAAAGAAGTTAATAGTCAGGGCACAGATACGCAGTATTTT. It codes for CASRKEVNSQGTDTQYF.

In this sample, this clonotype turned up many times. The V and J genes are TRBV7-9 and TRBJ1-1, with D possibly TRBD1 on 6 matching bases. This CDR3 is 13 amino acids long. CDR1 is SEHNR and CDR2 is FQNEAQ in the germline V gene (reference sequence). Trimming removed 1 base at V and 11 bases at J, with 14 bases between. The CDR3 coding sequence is TGTGCCAGCAGCTTAGACGCAGGGGATAGGGCTTTCTTT. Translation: CASSLDAGDRAFF. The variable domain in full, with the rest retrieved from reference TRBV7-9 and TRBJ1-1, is DTGVSQNPRHKITKRGQNVTFRCDPISEHNRLYWYRQTLGQGPEFLTYFQNEAQLEKSRLLSDRFSAERPKGSFSTLEIQRTEQGDSAMYLCASSLDAGDRAFFGQGTRLTVV.

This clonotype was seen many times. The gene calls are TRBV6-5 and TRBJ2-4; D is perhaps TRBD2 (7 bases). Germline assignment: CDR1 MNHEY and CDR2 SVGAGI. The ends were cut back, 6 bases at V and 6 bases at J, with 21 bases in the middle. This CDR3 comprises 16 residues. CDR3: CASSPVGGRWGNIQYF. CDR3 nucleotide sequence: TGTGCCAGCAGCCCGGTGGGGGGGCGATGGGGAAACATTCAGTACTTC.

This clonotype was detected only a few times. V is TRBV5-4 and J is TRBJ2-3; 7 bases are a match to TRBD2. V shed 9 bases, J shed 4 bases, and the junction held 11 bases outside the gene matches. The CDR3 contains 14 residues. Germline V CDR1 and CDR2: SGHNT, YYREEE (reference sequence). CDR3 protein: CATQAGRGSDTQYF. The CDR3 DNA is TGTGCCACCCAGGCGGGGCGGGGGTCAGATACGCAGTATTTT.

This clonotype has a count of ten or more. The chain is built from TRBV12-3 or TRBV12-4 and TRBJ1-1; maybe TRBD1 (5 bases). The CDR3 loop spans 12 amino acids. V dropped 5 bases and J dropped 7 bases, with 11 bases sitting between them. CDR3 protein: CASSPLGLEAFF. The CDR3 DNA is TGTGCCAGCAGTCCGTTGGGGCTTGAAGCTTTCTTT.

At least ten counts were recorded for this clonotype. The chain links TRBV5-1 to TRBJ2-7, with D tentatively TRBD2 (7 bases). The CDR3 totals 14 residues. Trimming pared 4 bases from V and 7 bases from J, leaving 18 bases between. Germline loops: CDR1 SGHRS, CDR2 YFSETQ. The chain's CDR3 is CASSGPGGSREQYF. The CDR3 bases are TGCGCCAGCAGCGGGCCGGGGGGCTCGCGGGAGCAGTACTTC.

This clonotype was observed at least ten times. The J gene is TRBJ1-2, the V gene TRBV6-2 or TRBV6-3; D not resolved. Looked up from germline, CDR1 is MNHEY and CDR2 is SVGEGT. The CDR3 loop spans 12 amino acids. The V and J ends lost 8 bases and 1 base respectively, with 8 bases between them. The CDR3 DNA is TGTGCCAGCGATCCGGGTAACTATGGCTACACCTTC. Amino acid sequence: CASDPGNYGYTF.

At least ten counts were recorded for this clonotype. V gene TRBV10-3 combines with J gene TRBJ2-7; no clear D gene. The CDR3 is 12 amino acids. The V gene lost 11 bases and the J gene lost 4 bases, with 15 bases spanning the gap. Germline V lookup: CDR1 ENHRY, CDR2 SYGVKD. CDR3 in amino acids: CASSGSSYEQYF. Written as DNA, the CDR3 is TGTGCCTCCTCAGGATCCTCATACGAGCAGTACTTC.

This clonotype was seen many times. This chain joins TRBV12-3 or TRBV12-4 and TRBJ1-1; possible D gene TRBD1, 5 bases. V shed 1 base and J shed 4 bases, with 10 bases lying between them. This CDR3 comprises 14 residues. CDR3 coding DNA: TGTGCCAGCAGTTTAGAGCAGGGTGGCACTGAAGCTTTCTTT. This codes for CASSLEQGGTEAFF.

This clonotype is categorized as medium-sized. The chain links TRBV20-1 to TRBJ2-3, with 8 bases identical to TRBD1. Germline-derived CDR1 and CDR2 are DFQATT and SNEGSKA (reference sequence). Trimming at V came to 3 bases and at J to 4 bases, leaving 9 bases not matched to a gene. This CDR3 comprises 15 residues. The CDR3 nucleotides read TGCAGTGCTAGCGAACCCGACAGGGGCGCAGATACGCAGTATTTT. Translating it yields CSASEPDRGADTQYF.

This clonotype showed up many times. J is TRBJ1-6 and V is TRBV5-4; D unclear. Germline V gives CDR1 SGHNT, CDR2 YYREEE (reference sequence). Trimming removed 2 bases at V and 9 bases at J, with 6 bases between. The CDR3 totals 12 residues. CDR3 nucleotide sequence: TGTGCCAGCAGCTTTTTCCGTTCACCCCTCCACTTT. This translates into CASSFFRSPLHF.

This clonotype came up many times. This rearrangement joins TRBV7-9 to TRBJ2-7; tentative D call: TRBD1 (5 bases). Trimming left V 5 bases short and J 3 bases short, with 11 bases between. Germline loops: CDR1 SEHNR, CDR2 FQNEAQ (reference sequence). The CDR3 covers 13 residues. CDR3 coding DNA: TGTGCCAGCAGCGAGTGGCAGGGCTACGAGCAGTACTTC. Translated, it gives CASSEWQGYEQYF.

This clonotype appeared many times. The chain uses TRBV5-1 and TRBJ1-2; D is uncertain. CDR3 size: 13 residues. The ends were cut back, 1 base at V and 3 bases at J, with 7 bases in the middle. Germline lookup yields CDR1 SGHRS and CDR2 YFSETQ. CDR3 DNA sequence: TGCGCCAGCAGCTTGATGGGCGACTATGGCTACACCTTC. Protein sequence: CASSLMGDYGYTF.

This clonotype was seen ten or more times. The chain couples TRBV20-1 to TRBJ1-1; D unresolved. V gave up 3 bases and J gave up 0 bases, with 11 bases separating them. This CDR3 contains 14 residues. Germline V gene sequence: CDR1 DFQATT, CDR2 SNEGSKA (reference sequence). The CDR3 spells CSASQSTLNTEAFF. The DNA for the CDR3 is TGCAGTGCTAGCCAGTCGACTCTGAACACTGAAGCTTTCTTT.

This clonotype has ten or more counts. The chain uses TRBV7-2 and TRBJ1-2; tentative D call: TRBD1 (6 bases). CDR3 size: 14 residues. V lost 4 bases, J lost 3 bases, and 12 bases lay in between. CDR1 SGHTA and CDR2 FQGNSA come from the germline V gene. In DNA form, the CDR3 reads TGTGCCAGCAGCTCACAGGGAGGGGACTATGGCTACACCTTC. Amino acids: CASSSQGGDYGYTF.

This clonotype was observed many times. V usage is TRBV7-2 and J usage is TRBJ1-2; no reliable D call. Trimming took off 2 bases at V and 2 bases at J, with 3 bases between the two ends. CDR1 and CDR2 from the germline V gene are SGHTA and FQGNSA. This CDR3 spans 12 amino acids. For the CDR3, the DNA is TGTGCCAGCAGCTTAATGAACTATGGCTACACCTTC. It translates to CASSLMNYGYTF.

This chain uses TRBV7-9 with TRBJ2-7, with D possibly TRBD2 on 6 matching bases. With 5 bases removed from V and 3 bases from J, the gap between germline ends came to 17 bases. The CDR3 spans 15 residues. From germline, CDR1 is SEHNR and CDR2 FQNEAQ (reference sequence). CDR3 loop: CASSPRLSGNYEQYV. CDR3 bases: TGTGCCAGCAGCCCCCGGCTTAGCGGAAACTACGAGCAGTACGTC.

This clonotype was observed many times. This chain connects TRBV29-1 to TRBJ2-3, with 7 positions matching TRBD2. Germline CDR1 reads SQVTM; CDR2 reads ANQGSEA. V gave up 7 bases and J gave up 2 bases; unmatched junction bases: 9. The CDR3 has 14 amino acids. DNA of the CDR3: TGCAGCGCCGGAGCGGGGCCCACCACAGATACGCAGTATTTT. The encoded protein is CSAGAGPTTDTQYF.

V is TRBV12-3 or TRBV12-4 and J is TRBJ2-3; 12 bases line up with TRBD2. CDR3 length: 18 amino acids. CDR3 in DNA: TGTACCTGCTGTCCCCCACTTCGACTAGCGGGGGCCCTAGGGACGCAGTATTTT. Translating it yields CTCCPPLRLAGALGTQYF.

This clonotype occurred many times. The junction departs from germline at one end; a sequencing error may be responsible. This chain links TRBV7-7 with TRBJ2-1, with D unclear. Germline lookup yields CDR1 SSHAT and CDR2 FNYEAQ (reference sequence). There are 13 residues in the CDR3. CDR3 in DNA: TGTGCTAGCAGCCCGGGCCATGACAATGAGCAGTTCTTC. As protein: CASSPGHDNEQFF. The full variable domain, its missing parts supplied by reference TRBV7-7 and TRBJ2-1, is GAGVSQSPRYKVTKRGQDVTLRCDPISSHATLYWYQQALGQGPEFLTYFNYEAQPDKSGLPSDRFSAERPEGSISTLTIQRTEQRDSAMYRCASSPGHDNEQFFGPGTRLTVL.

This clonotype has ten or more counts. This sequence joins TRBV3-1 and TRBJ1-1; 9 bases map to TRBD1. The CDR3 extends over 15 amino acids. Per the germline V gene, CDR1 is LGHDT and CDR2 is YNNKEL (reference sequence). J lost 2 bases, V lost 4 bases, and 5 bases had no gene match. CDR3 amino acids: CASSPYRGHNTEAFF. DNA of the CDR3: TGTGCCAGCAGCCCTTACAGGGGGCACAACACTGAAGCTTTCTTT.

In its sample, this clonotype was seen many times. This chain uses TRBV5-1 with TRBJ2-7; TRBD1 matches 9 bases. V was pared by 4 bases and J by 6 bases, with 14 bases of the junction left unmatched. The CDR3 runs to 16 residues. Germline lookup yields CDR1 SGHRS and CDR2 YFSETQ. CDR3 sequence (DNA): TGCGCCAGCAGCGACTGGCCGGGACAGGGTTTTGGCGAGCAGTACGTC. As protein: CASSDWPGQGFGEQYV.